What follows are 10 T cell receptor beta chains derived from one specimen sequenced in a study of regulatory T cells in long-lasting Graves disease. Time point here: persistent/refractory GD, antithyroid drugs over 5 years with positive TRAb. After RNA was extracted from PBMCs, the TCR library was made from it. Arm-PCR of CDR3 regions with iRepertoire HTBI primers generated TCR beta libraries. TCRdb called the multiplex PCR reads again in MiXCR, with one record for every CDR3 protein. Among 650,000 to 850,000 distinct CDR3 sequences listed, about 30% were seen once. The starting material was peripheral blood mononuclear cells (PBMCs), obtained when the disease was refractory, from a patient treated with antithyroid drugs. The receptors here all came from a female donor with Graves disease.

This clonotype was seen only once. This may come from a read error, since a much larger clone is one base off. The final CDR3 position lacks the conserved phenylalanine or tryptophan, pointing to a likely read error. The chain links TRBV20-1 to TRBJ2-5; 9 nucleotides match TRBD1. The CDR3 extends over 13 amino acids. Germline lookup yields CDR1 DFQATT and CDR2 SNEGSKA (reference sequence). Trimming took 6 bases from V and 4 from J; bases not matched to a gene: 6. CDR3 nucleotide sequence: TGCAGTGCCCCGGGGGGACAGGGAGAGACCCAGTACTCC. This sequence encodes CSAPGGQGETQYS.

The table lists this clonotype with a count of one. V usage is TRBV20-1 and J usage is TRBJ1-1; D perhaps matches TRBD1 (5 bases). Germline V gene lookup returns CDR1 DFQATT and CDR2 SNEGSKA (reference sequence). The V gene lost 6 bases and the J gene lost 6 bases, with 20 bases spanning the gap. The CDR3 totals 14 residues. In DNA, the CDR3 is TGCAGTGCCCCTTCAGGGCCGGGGCGGGCTGAAGCTTTCTTT. As protein: CSAPSGPGRAEAFF.

Comment on this clonotype: A read error may produce the germline difference seen at one junction end. The CDR3 is CASTRFSGKNTGGLFF. As DNA, the CDR3 is TGTGCCAGCACGCGCTTCTCCGGGAAGAACACCGGGGGGCTGTTTTTT. This chain joins TRBV6-1 and TRBJ2-2; TRBD2 might be the D (6 bases). Germline V CDR1 and CDR2: MNHNS, SASEGT. The CDR3 consists of 16 residues.

This chain connects TRBV7-2 to TRBJ2-2; D is possibly TRBD2 (6 bases). Per germline, CDR1 SGHTA and CDR2 FQGNSA. With 2 bases removed from V and 1 base from J, the gap between germline ends came to 11 bases. This CDR3 is built from 16 residues. The CDR3 loop reads CASSLKRVGNTGELFF. The CDR3 nucleotides read TGTGCCAGCAGCTTAAAGCGGGTCGGGAACACCGGGGAGCTGTTTTTT.

The chain uses TRBV12-3 or TRBV12-4 and TRBJ1-1; 7 bases are a match to TRBD1. This CDR3 contains 13 residues. V dropped 6 bases and J dropped 4; count of bases not matched to a gene: 5. CDR3 DNA sequence: TGTGCCAGCAGAGTTAACAGGGGCACTGAAGCTTTCTTT. It translates to CASRVNRGTEAFF.

This clonotype was observed a few times. V and J are TRBV6-1 and TRBJ2-2, with D perhaps TRBD2 (6 bases). V lost 2 bases and J lost 5, with 12 bases in between. This CDR3 is built from 15 residues. Germline V gene lookup returns CDR1 MNHNS and CDR2 SASEGT. This chain's CDR3 is CASSERPAGTGELFF. The CDR3 DNA reads as TGTGCCAGCAGTGAAAGGCCCGCGGGGACCGGGGAGCTGTTTTTT.

The count of this clonotype is one. The chain carries TRBV20-1 and TRBJ2-4, with D hard to call. V lost 0 bases, J lost 2 bases, and 11 bases lay in between. This CDR3 has 15 amino acids. In germline, CDR1 is DFQATT, CDR2 SNEGSKA (reference sequence). The CDR3 DNA is TGCAGTGCTAGAGATCCCCGCTCCACCAAAAACATTCAGTACTTC. It translates to CSARDPRSTKNIQYF.

V and J are TRBV7-6 and TRBJ2-7; a weak D match, TRBD2 (6 bases). The germline V gene encodes CDR1 SGHVS and CDR2 FNYEAQ. The CDR3 length is 12 residues. Deletions cut 8 bases from V and 6 bases from J, with 14 bases between. CDR3 sequence (DNA): TGTGCCAGCGGCGCGGGATGGGGCGAGCAGTACTTC. Protein sequence: CASGAGWGEQYF.

The chain links TRBV6-1 to TRBJ2-7; D remains ambiguous. V was pared by 4 bases and J by 10 bases, with 17 bases between. This CDR3 is 13 amino acids long. Germline V CDR1 and CDR2: MNHNS, SASEGT. Written as DNA, the CDR3 is TGTGCCAGCAGTGGAGCTTTGGGGATGATACAGTACTTC. Protein: CASSGALGMIQYF.

The chain has TRBV28 and TRBJ1-4, with 8 bases matching TRBD1. Trimming removed 11 bases from V and 8 bases from J; junction bases left unmatched: 10. This CDR3 is 13 amino acids long. Germline values: CDR1 MDHEN, CDR2 SYDVKM. The CDR3 DNA follows: TGTGCCGAAACCGGGACAGGCCCCGAAAAACTGTTTTTT. This translates into CAETGTGPEKLFF.